The next 8 T cell receptor beta chains were all read from a single sample in a study of identical twins. Each CDR3 protein gets one entry after TCRdb re-called the 5' RACE reads with MiXCR. The sample has fewer than 550,000 distinct CDR3 sequences; approximately 16% are singletons. This same sample was also part of a study on yellow fever vaccine responses in identical twins.

The sequencing sample was made of CD4+ T cells sorted from blood. The receptors were sampled from a woman in her late teens or twenties in good health.

This clonotype was seen at least ten times. The V gene is TRBV5-1, the J gene TRBJ1-1; no reliable D call. Germline V CDR1 and CDR2: SGHRS, YFSETQ. The CDR3 length is 15 residues. Trimming stripped 1 base from V and 3 bases from J, with 13 bases between. Here the CDR3 DNA reads TGCGCCAGCAGCTTGTTGACAACCGGAGACACTGAAGCTTTCTTT. Amino acid sequence: CASSLLTTGDTEAFF. The complete variable domain, with remaining parts taken from reference TRBV5-1 and TRBJ1-1, reads KAGVTQTPRYLIKTRGQQVTLSCSPISGHRSVSWYQQTPGQGLQFLFEYFSETQRNKGNFPGRFSGRQFSNSRSEMNVSTLELGDSALYLCASSLLTTGDTEAFFGQGTRLTVV.

This clonotype was detected ten times or more. The chain uses TRBV5-6 and TRBJ2-3, with D hard to call. The V end lost 4 bases, the J end lost 4 bases, and 16 bases lay between the germline ends. This CDR3 has 15 amino acids. Germline CDR1 is SGHDT and CDR2 is YYEEEE. The CDR3 bases are TGTGCCAGCAGCCATGGACCAGACTTCTCAGATACGCAGTATTTT. Its protein is CASSHGPDFSDTQYF.

This clonotype was observed many times. This chain links TRBV12-3 or TRBV12-4 with TRBJ1-5; no firm D call. Trimming pared 3 bases from V and 4 bases from J, leaving 4 bases between. The CDR3 loop spans 12 amino acids. CDR3 amino acids: CASSFWNQPQHF. Written as DNA, the CDR3 is TGTGCCAGCAGTTTCTGGAATCAGCCCCAGCATTTT.

The chain couples TRBV5-5 to TRBJ2-1, with 7 bases matching TRBD2. V was pared by 6 bases and J by 5 bases, with 8 bases of the junction left unmatched. The CDR3 runs to 14 residues. The germline V gene encodes CDR1 SGHKS and CDR2 YYEKEE (reference sequence). This chain's CDR3 is CASIREAPNNEQFF. DNA of the CDR3: TGTGCCAGCATACGGGAGGCCCCCAACAATGAGCAGTTCTTC. Full variable domain (rest looked up from reference TRBV5-5 and TRBJ2-1): DAGVTQSPTHLIKTRGQQVTLRCSPISGHKSVSWYQQVLGQGPQFIFQYYEKEERGRGNFPDRFSARQFPNYSSELNVNALLLGDSALYLCASIREAPNNEQFFGPGTRLTVL.

The chain carries TRBV20-1 and TRBJ1-2, with 7 bases identical to TRBD1. The CDR3 is made up of 15 amino acids. The germline V gene encodes CDR1 DFQATT and CDR2 SNEGSKA (reference sequence). After removal of 3 bases from V and 1 base from J, the junction contained 8 bases not matched to a gene. The DNA for the CDR3 is TGCAGTGCTAGCCGGACAGGAAGCTTTAACTATGGCTACACCTTC. Its translation: CSASRTGSFNYGYTF.

The chain is built from TRBV3-1 and TRBJ2-5, with TRBD2 identical over 7 bases. V trimming: 0 bases; J trimming: 7 bases; junction bases outside the gene matches: 11. The CDR3 has 16 residues. Germline V gene sequence: CDR1 LGHDT, CDR2 YNNKEL (reference sequence). CDR3 protein: CASSQDVAGGQRTQYF. CDR3 bases: TGTGCCAGCAGCCAAGACGTAGCGGGTGGGCAAAGGACCCAGTACTTC.

This clonotype was counted between two and nine times. The chain carries TRBV9 and TRBJ2-7; the match to TRBD2 covers 7 bases. Germline V CDR1 and CDR2: SGDLS, YYNGEE. The length of the CDR3 is 15 residues. The J segment lost 4 bases and the V segment lost 0 bases, leaving 7 bases of the junction unmatched. The CDR3 loop is CASSVGGREQYEQYF. CDR3 coding DNA: TGTGCCAGCAGCGTAGGAGGGCGGGAGCAGTACGAGCAGTACTTC.

V is TRBV20-1 and J is TRBJ2-2; D is unresolved. Trimming removed 0 bases at V and 0 bases at J, with 5 bases between. This CDR3 is 14 amino acids long. Per the germline V gene, CDR1 is DFQATT and CDR2 is SNEGSKA (reference sequence). CDR3 loop: CSARDLSNTGELFF. In DNA, the CDR3 is TGCAGTGCTAGAGATCTGTCGAACACCGGGGAGCTGTTTTTT.